This is a list of T cell receptor beta chains from one sample in a study of OX40 agonist ivuxolimab in advanced cancers. Method: immunoSEQ multiplex PCR; TCRdb's copy keeps in-frame clones and lacks some. The repertoire holds tens of thousands of clones, with around 85% as singletons. The specimen comprised CD4+ or CD8+ T cells sorted from blood, sampled in a trial of the OX40 agonist ivuxolimab. All receptors derive from an adult with an advanced solid tumor such as melanoma, head and neck, liver or kidney cancer. Each CDR3 is given with its conserved first and last residue. Only some rows state a clone size, as once, few, many or a class for expanded clones.

>TRBJ1-1|TRBV19|-
CASSIAGTPNTEAFF
>TRBJ1-3|TRBV6-5|-
CASSRDRGNGNTIYF
>TRBJ1-2|TRBV28|once
CASEGPWVNYGYTF
>TRBJ1-4|TRBV2|-
CASVLDEKLFF
>TRBJ1-1|TRBV29-1|-
CSVRDRGRTRYTEAFF
>TRBJ2-7|TRBV20-1|-
CSATPRHEQYF
>TRBJ1-1|TRBV7-9|-
CASSLRGTGRMNTEAFF
>TRBJ2-1|TRBV9|-
CASSPAGRGSYNEQFF
>TRBJ1-5|TRBV7-2|-
CASSLVGSAQPQHF
>TRBJ2-3|TRBV30|-
CAWRGRELTDTQYF
>TRBJ2-1|TRBV9|-
CASSLQRGLAGGSLLF
>TRBJ2-3|TRBV5-4|-
CASSLGLAGADTQYF
>TRBJ2-7|TRBV2|-
CASSAPLAAYEQYF
>TRBJ2-3|TRBV6-5|-
CASSRTRTTDTQYF
>TRBJ2-7|TRBV11-2|once
CASSLTNAYGEQYF
>TRBJ2-1|TRBV29-1|-
CSAGTGGSGEQFF
>TRBJ2-1|TRBV30|once
CAWSWGLAGGPSEQFF
>TRBJ2-3|TRBV5-1|-
CASSFPASTDTQYF
>TRBJ2-7|TRBV7-9|-
CASSLDGLAGDHEQYF
>TRBJ1-6|TRBV27|-
CASRLQGNGNSPLHF
>TRBJ2-7|TRBV28|-
CASSSPARPSYEQYF
>TRBJ2-7|TRBV5-1|-
CASSLRDSYEQYF
>TRBJ1-1|TRBV11-2|-
CASSDQENTEAFF
>TRBJ2-1|TRBV19|-
CASSNSGWGTEQFF
>TRBJ2-1|TRBV27|-
CASSSKLSYNEQFF
>TRBJ2-1|TRBV5-5|-
CASSLVPDGGNEQFF
>TRBJ2-5|TRBV14|few
CASSQGYEVWQETQYF
>TRBJ2-3|TRBV10-2|-
CASKPGQGAGAASTDTQYF
>TRBJ1-5|TRBV18|-
CASSKGGGQPQHF
>TRBJ1-3|TRBV7-9|-
CASSPPGPGNTIYF
>TRBJ2-7|TRBV20-1|few
CSAGDSYEQYF
>TRBJ2-5|TRBV28|-
CASSRNQETQYF
>TRBJ2-7|TRBV18|-
CASSPGGSRYEQYF
>TRBJ1-1|TRBV10-2|-
CASSESFQNTEAFF
>TRBJ1-5|TRBV14|-
CASSPSKNNQPQHF
>TRBJ2-7|TRBV10-3|-
CAISPSSYEQYF
>TRBJ1-2|TRBV6-6|-
CASSYWDSSPNYGYTF
>TRBJ1-5|TRBV5-6|few
CASSRAVSNQPQHF
>TRBJ2-3|TRBV12-5|-
CASGLGSSGYTDTQYF
>TRBJ2-1|TRBV7-9|once
CASSVTRDTNNEQFF
>TRBJ1-5|TRBV19|-
CASSIESGNQPQHF
>TRBJ2-5|TRBV6-5|once
CASSYSRSVGQETQYF
>TRBJ2-1|TRBV28|-
CASTSGGLRTSYNEQFF
>TRBJ2-7|TRBV7-2|-
CASSASGRSSYEQYF
>TRBJ1-4|TRBV28|-
CASSRRDSATNEKLFF
>TRBJ2-5|TRBV11-3|-
CASSRRGTIQETQYF
>TRBJ1-2|TRBV7-9|-
CASSLGRVVRYGYTF
>TRBJ2-5|TRBV18|-
CASSPQVQETQYF
>TRBJ2-5|TRBV5-1|-
CASSLSGSGGETQYF
>TRBJ1-2|TRBV6-1|few
CASTPAGQGFYGYTF
>TRBJ2-2|TRBV7-9|few
CASSPVSTGELFF
>TRBJ2-1|TRBV10-1|-
CASGTGGEQFF
>TRBJ1-2|TRBV18|-
CASSQGTGTYVGYTF
>TRBJ2-1|TRBV18|-
CASSPRLAGALVDEQFF
>TRBJ2-7|TRBV4-2|-
CASSQDRRLEQYF
>TRBJ1-1|TRBV28|-
CASSLNRPNTEAFF
>TRBJ2-7|TRBV6-5|-
CASSPMSGSGNEQYF
>TRBJ1-5|TRBV6-1|-
CASSEVGQPQHF
>TRBJ1-4|TRBV28|-
CASSHQREKLFF
>TRBJ1-5|TRBV12-5|-
CASGKWEDQPQHF